The T cell receptor (beta chain) under discussion was sequenced for a study of shared clonotypes between healthy human individuals. Turning to the study itself: Used for every donor were three CD4 naive, three CD4 memory, two CD8 naive and one CD8 memory plate. Study outcomes and limitations: Naive CD4 clonotypes were shared across several donors at 4% to 5%. The authors expected sequencing depth to affect clonotype sharing among donors.

Original data processing: ImmunoSEQ supplied junction-only sequences lacking quality scores, so filtering was different. The repertoire was sequenced with immunoSEQ multiplex PCR; TCRdb's copy has only in-frame clones and lacks some. For V, J and clone size, that table is used; D and trimming come from the DNA. Here the sample spans a few million clones, more than 80% being singletons. As to this clone: Antigen: not known.

This clonotype was obtained from a man aged 18-30 years in good health. Some clones in this sample may be carry-over from other donors' samples. The material sequenced was naive CD4+ T cells from PBMCs. The subset: CD45RA+ positively selected.

The CDR3 is CASSLIAGSGYTF. In DNA form, the CDR3 reads TGCGCCAGCAGCTTGATTGCAGGCTCTGGCTACACCTTC. The rearrangement uses TRBV5-1 and TRBJ1-2; D uncertain. Germline V gene lookup returns CDR1 SGHRS and CDR2 YFSETQ. The CDR3 sequence is 13 residues long. The V and J ends lost 1 base and 7 bases respectively, with 11 bases between them.